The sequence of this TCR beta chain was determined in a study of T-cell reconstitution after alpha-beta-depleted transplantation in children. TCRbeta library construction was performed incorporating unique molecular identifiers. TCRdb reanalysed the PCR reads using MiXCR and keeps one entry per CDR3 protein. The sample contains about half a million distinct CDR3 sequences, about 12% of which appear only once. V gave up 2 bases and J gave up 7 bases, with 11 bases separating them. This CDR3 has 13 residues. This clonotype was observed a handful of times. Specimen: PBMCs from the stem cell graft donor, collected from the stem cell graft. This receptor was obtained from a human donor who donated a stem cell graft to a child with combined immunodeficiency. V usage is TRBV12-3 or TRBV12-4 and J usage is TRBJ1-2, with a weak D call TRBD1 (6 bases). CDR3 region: CASSLQGPSGYTF. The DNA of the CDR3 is TGTGCCAGCAGTTTACAGGGGCCCAGTGGCTACACCTTC.